Listed below are T cell receptor beta chains from one sample, sequenced in a study of blood T cell repertoires in COVID-19. Assay used: immunoSEQ multiplex PCR; TCRdb lists only in-frame clones, some missing. The sample contains around 210,000 clones, 84% of which appear only once. Material for sequencing was peripheral blood. All receptors derive from a human donor in a cohort sampled during active COVID-19. Each CDR3 is given with its conserved first and last residue. The order of the fields is J gene, V gene, clone size, D gene, CDR3 protein, CDR3 DNA. A D gene is named only where the DNA matches it firmly. Expanded clones get a size class; other rows say once, few or many, or leave the size out.

J gene: TRBJ1-1
V gene: TRBV30
clone size: -
D gene: -
CDR3 protein: CAWSAPTGHGEAFF
CDR3 DNA: TGTGCCTGGAGTGCCCCAACAGGGCATGGTGAAGCTTTCTTT

J gene: TRBJ2-5
V gene: TRBV2
clone size: -
D gene: -
CDR3 protein: CASSEAGAQETQYF
CDR3 DNA: TGTGCCAGCAGTGAAGCAGGGGCCCAAGAGACCCAGTACTTC

J gene: TRBJ2-1
V gene: TRBV19
clone size: -
D gene: TRBD2
CDR3 protein: CASSIGAGYNEQFF
CDR3 DNA: TGTGCCAGTAGTATAGGAGCGGGGTACAATGAGCAGTTCTTC

J gene: TRBJ2-7
V gene: TRBV5-1
clone size: -
D gene: TRBD1
CDR3 protein: CASSYRDRGLEQYF
CDR3 DNA: TGCGCCAGCAGCTACCGGGACAGGGGGCTCGAGCAGTACTTC

J gene: TRBJ2-6
V gene: TRBV21-1
clone size: -
D gene: -
CDR3 protein: CASSEGQGQGLGSGANVLTF
CDR3 DNA: TGTGCCAGCAGCGAAGGACAGGGTCAGGGCCTGGGCTCTGGGGCCAACGTCCTGACTTTC

J gene: TRBJ1-2
V gene: TRBV6-1
clone size: -
D gene: -
CDR3 protein: CASSEWSPPPGYGYTF
CDR3 DNA: TGTGCCAGCAGTGAATGGAGCCCACCGCCGGGCTATGGCTACACCTTC

J gene: TRBJ2-2
V gene: TRBV2
clone size: -
D gene: TRBD2
CDR3 protein: CASSGTSGRGGELFF
CDR3 DNA: TGTGCCAGCAGTGGGACTAGCGGGAGAGGCGGGGAGCTGTTTTTT

J gene: TRBJ2-1
V gene: TRBV19
clone size: -
D gene: TRBD1
CDR3 protein: CASSGSGTEGLGEQFF
CDR3 DNA: TGTGCCAGTAGTGGATCCGGGACAGAGGGGTTGGGTGAGCAGTTCTTC

J gene: TRBJ2-2
V gene: TRBV30
clone size: once
D gene: -
CDR3 protein: CAWSRVGTGELFF
CDR3 DNA: TGTGCCTGGAGTCGGGTAGGCACCGGGGAGCTGTTTTTT

J gene: TRBJ2-3
V gene: TRBV7-6
clone size: once
D gene: TRBD1
CDR3 protein: CASSGNRGGVFGGTDTQYF
CDR3 DNA: TGTGCCAGCAGCGGTAACAGGGGCGGCGTCTTCGGCGGCACAGATACGCAGTATTTT

J gene: TRBJ1-2
V gene: TRBV19
clone size: few
D gene: TRBD1
CDR3 protein: CASTPTGKTRGYTF
CDR3 DNA: TGTGCCAGTACCCCGACAGGGAAGACGCGCGGCTACACCTTC

J gene: TRBJ2-3
V gene: TRBV28
clone size: -
D gene: -
CDR3 protein: CASSERKGFTDTQYF
CDR3 DNA: TGTGCCAGCAGTGAAAGAAAGGGGTTCACAGATACGCAGTATTTT

J gene: TRBJ2-1
V gene: TRBV5-4
clone size: -
D gene: TRBD1
CDR3 protein: CASAAGTGRHNEQFF
CDR3 DNA: TGTGCCAGCGCCGCCGGGACAGGGAGACACAATGAGCAGTTCTTC

J gene: TRBJ2-2
V gene: TRBV5-6
clone size: many
D gene: -
CDR3 protein: CASSLGATRRKLFF
CDR3 DNA: TGTGCCAGCAGCCTGGGGGCGACTAGACGGAAGCTGTTTTTT

J gene: TRBJ2-3
V gene: TRBV27
clone size: -
D gene: -
CDR3 protein: CASSLEIAGTDTQYF
CDR3 DNA: TGTGCCAGCAGTTTAGAAATAGCGGGCACAGATACGCAGTATTTT

J gene: TRBJ2-5
V gene: TRBV14
clone size: -
D gene: -
CDR3 protein: CASSQRRRQETQYF
CDR3 DNA: TGTGCCAGCAGCCAAAGGAGGCGCCAAGAGACCCAGTACTTC

J gene: TRBJ2-1
V gene: TRBV30
clone size: -
D gene: -
CDR3 protein: CAWTRGPLLREQFF
CDR3 DNA: TGTGCCTGGACCCGAGGTCCATTGCTGCGGGAGCAGTTCTTC

J gene: TRBJ2-2
V gene: TRBV28
clone size: once
D gene: TRBD1
CDR3 protein: CASRGQPNTGELFF
CDR3 DNA: TGTGCCAGCAGGGGACAGCCGAACACCGGGGAGCTGTTTTTT

J gene: TRBJ2-7
V gene: TRBV14
clone size: -
D gene: -
CDR3 protein: CASSQDMIPVYEQYF
CDR3 DNA: TGTGCCAGCAGCCAAGATATGATTCCAGTTTACGAGCAGTACTTC

J gene: TRBJ1-1
V gene: TRBV7-2
clone size: -
D gene: -
CDR3 protein: CASSFGHYTEAFF
CDR3 DNA: TGTGCCAGCAGCTTTGGACACTACACTGAAGCTTTCTTT